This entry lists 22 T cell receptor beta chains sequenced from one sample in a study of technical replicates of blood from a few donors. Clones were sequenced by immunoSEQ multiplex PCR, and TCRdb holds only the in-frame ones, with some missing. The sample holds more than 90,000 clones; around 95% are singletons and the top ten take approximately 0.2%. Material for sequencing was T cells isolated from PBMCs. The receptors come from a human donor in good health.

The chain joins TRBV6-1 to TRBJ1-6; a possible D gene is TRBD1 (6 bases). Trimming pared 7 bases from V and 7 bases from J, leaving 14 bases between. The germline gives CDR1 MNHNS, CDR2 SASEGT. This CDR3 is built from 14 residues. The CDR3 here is CASIPGHGNSPLHF. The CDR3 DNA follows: TGTGCCAGCATTCCGGGACATGGAAATTCACCCCTCCACTTT.

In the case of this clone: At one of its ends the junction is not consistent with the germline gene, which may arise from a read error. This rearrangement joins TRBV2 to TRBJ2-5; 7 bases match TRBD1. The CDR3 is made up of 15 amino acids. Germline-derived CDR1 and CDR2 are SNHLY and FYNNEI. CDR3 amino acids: CVSSEADRVGETQYF. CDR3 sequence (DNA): TGTGTCAGCAGTGAAGCTGACAGGGTTGGAGAGACCCAGTACTTC.

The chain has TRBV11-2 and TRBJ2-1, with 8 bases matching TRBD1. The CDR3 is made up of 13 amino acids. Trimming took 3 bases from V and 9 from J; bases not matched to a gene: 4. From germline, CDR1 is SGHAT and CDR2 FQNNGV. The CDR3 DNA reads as TGTGCCAGCAGCTTTGACAGGGGTGGTGAGCAGTTCTTC. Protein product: CASSFDRGGEQFF.

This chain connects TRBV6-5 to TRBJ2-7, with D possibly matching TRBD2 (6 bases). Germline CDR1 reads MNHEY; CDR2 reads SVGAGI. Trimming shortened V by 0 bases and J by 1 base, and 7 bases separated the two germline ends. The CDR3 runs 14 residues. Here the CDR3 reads CASSYSGGSYEQYF. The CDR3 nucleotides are TGTGCCAGCAGTTACTCGGGGGGTTCCTACGAGCAGTACTTC.

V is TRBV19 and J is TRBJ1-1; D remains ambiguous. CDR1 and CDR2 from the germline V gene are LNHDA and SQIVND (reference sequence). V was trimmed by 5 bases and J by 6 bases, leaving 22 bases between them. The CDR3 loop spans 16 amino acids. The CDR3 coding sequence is TGTGCCAGTAGTCCGCTAGCGGGGATGGTGCTACCTGAAGCTTTCTTT. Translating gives CASSPLAGMVLPEAFF.

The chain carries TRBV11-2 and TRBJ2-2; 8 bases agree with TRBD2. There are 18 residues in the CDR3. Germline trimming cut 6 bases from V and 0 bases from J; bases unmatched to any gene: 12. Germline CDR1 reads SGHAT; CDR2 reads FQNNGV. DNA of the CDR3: TGTGCCAGCAGAGGGTTAATAGCGGGGAAAGCGAACACCGGGGAGCTGTTTTTT. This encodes CASRGLIAGKANTGELFF.

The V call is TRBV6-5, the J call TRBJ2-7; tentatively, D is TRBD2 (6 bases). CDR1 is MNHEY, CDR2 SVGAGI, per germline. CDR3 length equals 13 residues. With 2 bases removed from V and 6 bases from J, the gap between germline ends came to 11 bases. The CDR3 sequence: CASSYGTLREQYF. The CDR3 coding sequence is TGTGCCAGCAGTTACGGGACTCTCCGCGAGCAGTACTTC.

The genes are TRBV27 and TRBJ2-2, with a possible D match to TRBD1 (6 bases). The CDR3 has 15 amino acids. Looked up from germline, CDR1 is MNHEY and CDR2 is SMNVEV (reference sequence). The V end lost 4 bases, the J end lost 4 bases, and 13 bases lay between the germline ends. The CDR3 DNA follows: TGTGCCAGCAGTTCTCAAACAGGGACCACCGGGGAGCTGTTTTTT. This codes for CASSSQTGTTGELFF.

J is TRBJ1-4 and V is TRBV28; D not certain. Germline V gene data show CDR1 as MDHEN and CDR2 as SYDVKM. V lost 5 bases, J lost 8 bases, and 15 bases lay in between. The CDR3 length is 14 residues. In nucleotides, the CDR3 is TGTGCCAGCAGTGCCGCGGGGTTGGGAGAAAAACTGTTTTTT. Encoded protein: CASSAAGLGEKLFF.

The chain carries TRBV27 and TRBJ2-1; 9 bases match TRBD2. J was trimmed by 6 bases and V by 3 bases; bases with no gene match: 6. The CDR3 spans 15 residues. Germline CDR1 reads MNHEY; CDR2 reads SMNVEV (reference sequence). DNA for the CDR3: TGTGCCAGCAGTTTCGTAGCGGGAGTTTTCAATGAGCAGTTCTTC. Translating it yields CASSFVAGVFNEQFF.

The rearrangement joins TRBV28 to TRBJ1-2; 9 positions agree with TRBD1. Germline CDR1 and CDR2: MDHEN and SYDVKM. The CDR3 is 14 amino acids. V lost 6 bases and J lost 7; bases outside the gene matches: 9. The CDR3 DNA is TGTGCCAGCAGCCGCGGACAGGGGCACGGTGGCTACACCTTC. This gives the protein CASSRGQGHGGYTF.

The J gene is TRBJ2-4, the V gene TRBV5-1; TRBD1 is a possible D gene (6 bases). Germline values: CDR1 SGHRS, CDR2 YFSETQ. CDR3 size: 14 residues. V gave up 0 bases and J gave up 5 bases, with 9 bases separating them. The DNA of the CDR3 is TGCGCCAGCAGCTTGGGCAGGGGCGAAAACATTCAGTACTTC. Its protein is CASSLGRGENIQYF.

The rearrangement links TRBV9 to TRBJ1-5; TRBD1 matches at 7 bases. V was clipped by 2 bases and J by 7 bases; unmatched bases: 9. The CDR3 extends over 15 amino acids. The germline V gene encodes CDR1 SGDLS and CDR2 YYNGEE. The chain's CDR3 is CASSVPRTGWQPQHF. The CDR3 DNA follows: TGTGCCAGCAGCGTGCCCAGGACAGGTTGGCAGCCCCAGCATTTT.

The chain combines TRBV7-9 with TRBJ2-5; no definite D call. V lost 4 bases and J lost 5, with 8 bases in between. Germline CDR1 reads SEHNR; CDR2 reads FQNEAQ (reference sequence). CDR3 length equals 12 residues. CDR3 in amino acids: CASSSLPETQYF. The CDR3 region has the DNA TGTGCCAGCAGCTCACTACCGGAGACCCAGTACTTC. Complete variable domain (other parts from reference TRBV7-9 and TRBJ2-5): DTGVSQNPRHKITKRGQNVTFRCDPISEHNRLYWYRQTLGQGPEFLTYFQNEAQLEKSRLLSDRFSAERPKGSFSTLEIQRTEQGDSAMYLCASSSLPETQYFGPGTRLLVL.

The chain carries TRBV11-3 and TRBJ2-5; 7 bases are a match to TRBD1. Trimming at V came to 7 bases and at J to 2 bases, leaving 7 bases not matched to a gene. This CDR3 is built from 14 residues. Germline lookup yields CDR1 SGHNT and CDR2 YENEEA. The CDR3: CASTGDRDQETQYF. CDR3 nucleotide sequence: TGTGCCAGCACCGGAGACAGGGATCAAGAGACCCAGTACTTC.

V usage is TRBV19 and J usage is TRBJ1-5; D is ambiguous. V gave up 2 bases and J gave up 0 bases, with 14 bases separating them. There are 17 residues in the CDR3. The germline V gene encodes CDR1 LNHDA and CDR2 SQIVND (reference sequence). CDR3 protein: CASSISAAHYSNQPQHF. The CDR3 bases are TGTGCCAGTAGTATATCGGCGGCCCATTATAGCAATCAGCCCCAGCATTTT.

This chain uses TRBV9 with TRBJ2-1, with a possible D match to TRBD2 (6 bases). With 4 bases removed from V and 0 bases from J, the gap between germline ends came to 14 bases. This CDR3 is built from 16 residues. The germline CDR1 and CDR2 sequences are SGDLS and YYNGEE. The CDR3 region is CASSFQARGSYNEQFF. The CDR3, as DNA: TGTGCCAGCAGCTTCCAAGCGCGGGGCTCCTACAATGAGCAGTTCTTC.

CDR3 nucleotides: TGCGCCAGCAGCCAATCACTAGCCAAAAACATTCAGTACTTC. Translation gives CASSQSLAKNIQYF. The V call is TRBV4-1, the J call TRBJ2-4, with D hard to call. The CDR3 spans 14 residues. Germline V gene sequence: CDR1 MGHRA, CDR2 YSYEKL. The germline V and J ends were trimmed by 2 bases and 0 bases, with 5 bases remaining between them.

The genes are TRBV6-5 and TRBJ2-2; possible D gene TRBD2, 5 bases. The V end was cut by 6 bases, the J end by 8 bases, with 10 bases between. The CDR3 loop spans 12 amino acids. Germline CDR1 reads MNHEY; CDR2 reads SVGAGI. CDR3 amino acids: CASRPGVGELFF. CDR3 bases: TGTGCCAGCAGGCCCGGGGTGGGGGAGCTGTTTTTT.

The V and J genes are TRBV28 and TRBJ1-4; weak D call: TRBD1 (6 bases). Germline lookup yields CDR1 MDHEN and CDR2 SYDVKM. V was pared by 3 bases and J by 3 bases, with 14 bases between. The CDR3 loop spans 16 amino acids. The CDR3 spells CASSFGGLKANEKLFF. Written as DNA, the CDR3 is TGTGCCAGCAGTTTCGGGGGGCTGAAGGCTAATGAAAAACTGTTTTTT. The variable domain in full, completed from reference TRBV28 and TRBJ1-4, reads DVKVTQSSRYLVKRTGEKVFLECVQDMDHENMFWYRQDPGLGLRLIYFSYDVKMKEKGDIPEGYSVSREKKERFSLILESASTNQTSMYLCASSFGGLKANEKLFFGSGTQLSVL.

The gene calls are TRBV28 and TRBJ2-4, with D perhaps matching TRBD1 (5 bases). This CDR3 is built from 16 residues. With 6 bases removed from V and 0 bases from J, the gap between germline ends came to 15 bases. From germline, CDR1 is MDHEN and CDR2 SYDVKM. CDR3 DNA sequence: TGTGCCAGCAGCGCTCCAGGGCTACTAGCCAAAAACATTCAGTACTTC. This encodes CASSAPGLLAKNIQYF.

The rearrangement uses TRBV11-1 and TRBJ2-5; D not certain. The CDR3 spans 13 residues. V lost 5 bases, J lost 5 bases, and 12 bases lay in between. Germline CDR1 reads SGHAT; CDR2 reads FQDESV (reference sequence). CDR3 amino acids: CASSRINSETQYF. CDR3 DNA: TGTGCCAGCAGCCGAATAAACAGTGAGACCCAGTACTTC.